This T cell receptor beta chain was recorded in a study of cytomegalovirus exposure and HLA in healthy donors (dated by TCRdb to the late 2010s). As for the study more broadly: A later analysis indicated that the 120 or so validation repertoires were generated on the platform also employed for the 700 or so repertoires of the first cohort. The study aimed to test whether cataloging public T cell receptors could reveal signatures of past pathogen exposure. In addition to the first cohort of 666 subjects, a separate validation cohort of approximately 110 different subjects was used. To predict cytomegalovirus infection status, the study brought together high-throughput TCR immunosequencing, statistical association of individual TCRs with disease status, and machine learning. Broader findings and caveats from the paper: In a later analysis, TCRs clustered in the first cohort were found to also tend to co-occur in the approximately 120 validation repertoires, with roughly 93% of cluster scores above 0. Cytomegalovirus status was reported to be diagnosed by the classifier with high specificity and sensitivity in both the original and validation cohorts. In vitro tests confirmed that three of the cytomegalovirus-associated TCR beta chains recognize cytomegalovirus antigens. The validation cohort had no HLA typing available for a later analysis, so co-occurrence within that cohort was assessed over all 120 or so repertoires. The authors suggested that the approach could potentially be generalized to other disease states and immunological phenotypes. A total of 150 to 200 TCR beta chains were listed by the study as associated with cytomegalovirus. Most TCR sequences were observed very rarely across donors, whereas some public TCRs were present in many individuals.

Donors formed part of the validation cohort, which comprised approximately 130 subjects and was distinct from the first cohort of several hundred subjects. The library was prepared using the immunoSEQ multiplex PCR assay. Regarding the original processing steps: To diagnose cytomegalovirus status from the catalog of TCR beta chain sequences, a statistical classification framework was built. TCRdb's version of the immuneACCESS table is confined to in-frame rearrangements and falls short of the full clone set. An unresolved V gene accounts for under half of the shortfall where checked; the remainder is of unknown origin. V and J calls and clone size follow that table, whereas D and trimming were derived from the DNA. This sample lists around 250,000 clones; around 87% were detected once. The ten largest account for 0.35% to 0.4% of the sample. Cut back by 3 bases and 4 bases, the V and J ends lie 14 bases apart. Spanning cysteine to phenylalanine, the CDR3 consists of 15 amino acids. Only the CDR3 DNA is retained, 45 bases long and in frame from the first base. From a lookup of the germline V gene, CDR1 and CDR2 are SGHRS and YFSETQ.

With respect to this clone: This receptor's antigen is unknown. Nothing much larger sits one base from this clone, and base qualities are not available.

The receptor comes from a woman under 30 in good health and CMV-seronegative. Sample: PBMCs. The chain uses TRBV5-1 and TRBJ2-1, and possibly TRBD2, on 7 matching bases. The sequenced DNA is TGCGCCAGCAGCTCGGGCGGGGGCCCATACAATGAGCAGTTCTTC. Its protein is CASSSGGGPYNEQFF.